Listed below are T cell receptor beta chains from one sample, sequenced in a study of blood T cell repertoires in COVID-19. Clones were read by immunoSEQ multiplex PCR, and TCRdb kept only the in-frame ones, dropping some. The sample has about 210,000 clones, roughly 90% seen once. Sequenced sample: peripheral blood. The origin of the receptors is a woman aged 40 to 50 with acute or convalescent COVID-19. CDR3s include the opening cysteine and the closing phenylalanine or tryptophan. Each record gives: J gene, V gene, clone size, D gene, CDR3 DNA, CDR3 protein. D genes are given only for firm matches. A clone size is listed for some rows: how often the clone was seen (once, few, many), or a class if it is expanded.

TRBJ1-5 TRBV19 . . TGTGCCAGTAGTGATACGAGCAATAGCAATCAGCCCCAGCATTTT CASSDTSNSNQPQHF
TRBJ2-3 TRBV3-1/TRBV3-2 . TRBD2 TGTGCCAGCAGCCGGAGCGGGGGGGAAGATACGCAGTATTTT CASSRSGGEDTQYF
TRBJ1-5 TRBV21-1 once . TGTGCCAGCCGCGGGCGGACAGGGAGTAGCAATCAGCCCCAGCATTTT CASRGRTGSSNQPQHF
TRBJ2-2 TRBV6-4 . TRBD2 TGTGCCAGCAGTGACGGACCGGGACTAGCGGGGTCCGGGGAGCTGTTTTTT CASSDGPGLAGSGELFF
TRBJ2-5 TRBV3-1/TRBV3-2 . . TGTGCCAGCAGCCAAGATCTGATCGGTGGGACCCAGTACTTC CASSQDLIGGTQYF
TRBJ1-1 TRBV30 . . TGTGCCTCCATGTCCGGGACACCGAGGGGAGCTTTCTTT CASMSGTPRGAFF
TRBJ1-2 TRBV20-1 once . TGCAGTGCGCAGGGCTATGGCTACACCTTC CSAQGYGYTF
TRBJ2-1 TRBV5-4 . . TGTGCCAGCAGCTCAGACAGGTCCGGGAATGAGCAGTTCTTC CASSSDRSGNEQFF
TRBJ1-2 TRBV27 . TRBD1 TGTGCCAGCAGTTTAAATCCTCAGGGGACAGCCTATCGCACCTTC CASSLNPQGTAYRTF
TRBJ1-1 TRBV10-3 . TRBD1 TGTGCCATCAGGCGGGACAGGAACACTGAAGCTTTCTTT CAIRRDRNTEAFF
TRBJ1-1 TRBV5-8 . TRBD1 TGTGCCAGCAGCTTGTTGGGACAGGGGGAGTGGAACACTGAAGCTTTCTTT CASSLLGQGEWNTEAFF
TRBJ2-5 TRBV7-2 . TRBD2 TGTGCCAGCAGCTTAGTAGCGGGGGGGCCGGAGACCCAGTACTTC CASSLVAGGPETQYF
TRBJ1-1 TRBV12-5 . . TGTGCTAGTGGTTTGGTCCGCACTGAAGCTTTCTTT CASGLVRTEAFF
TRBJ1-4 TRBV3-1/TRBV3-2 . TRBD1 TGTGCCAGCAGCCAAGTCAGGGACAGGGTCGGTGAAAAACTGTTTTTT CASSQVRDRVGEKLFF
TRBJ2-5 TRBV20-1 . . TGCAGTGCTAGTCCAGGACAAGAGACCCAGTACTTC CSASPGQETQYF
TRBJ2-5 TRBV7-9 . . TGTGCCAGCAGCTTAGGGAGCGGATACCCACAGGAGACCCAGTACTTC CASSLGSGYPQETQYF
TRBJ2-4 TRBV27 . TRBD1 TGTGCCAGCAGTCTGACAGGGGCTAGCATTCAGTACTTC CASSLTGASIQYF
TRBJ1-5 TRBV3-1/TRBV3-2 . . TGTGCCAGCAGCCGAGAAGGTGGATCAGGGCCCCAGCATTTT CASSREGGSGPQHF
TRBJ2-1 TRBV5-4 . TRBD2 TGTGCCAGCAGCAGACTAGCGGGGCGTCGGGATGAGCAGTTCTTC CASSRLAGRRDEQFF
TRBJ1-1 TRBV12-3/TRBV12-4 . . TGTGCCAGCAGTTTCGGGGTGTACACTGAAGCTTTCTTT CASSFGVYTEAFF
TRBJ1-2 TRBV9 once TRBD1 TGTGCCAGCAGCGGGGGACAGGGGCTAAACTATGGCTACACCTTC CASSGGQGLNYGYTF
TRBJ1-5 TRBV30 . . TGTGCCTGGAGTGTGAGGAGATTGAATCAGCCCCAGCATTTT CAWSVRRLNQPQHF
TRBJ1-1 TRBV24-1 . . TGTGCCACCAGAGAGGGTGGTGTGGGCACTGAAGCTTTCTTT CATREGGVGTEAFF
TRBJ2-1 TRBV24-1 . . TGTGCCACCAGTGACCACATGGAGGGGGCCAAGCAGTTCTTC CATSDHMEGAKQFF
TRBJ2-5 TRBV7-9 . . TGTGCCAGCAGCCGCCCGGGTAGCGTTGAGACCCAGTACTTC CASSRPGSVETQYF
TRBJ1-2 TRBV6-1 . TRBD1 TGTGCCAGCAGAGCCTTCGGGACAGACTATGGCTACACCTTC CASRAFGTDYGYTF
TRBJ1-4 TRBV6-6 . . TGTGCCAGCAGGCAGGACCCTTGGGAGGTGTTTTTT CASRQDPWEVFF
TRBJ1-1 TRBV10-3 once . TGTGCCATCAACAGGGCAGGAAGGGGCACTGAAGCTTTCTTT CAINRAGRGTEAFF
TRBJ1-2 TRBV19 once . TGTGCCAGTAGTCCCCGCGGACAATTCACAAACTATGGCTACACCTTC CASSPRGQFTNYGYTF
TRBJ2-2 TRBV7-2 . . TGTGCCAGCAGCTTAGCGGGGAGGAACACCGGGGAGCTGTTTTTT CASSLAGRNTGELFF
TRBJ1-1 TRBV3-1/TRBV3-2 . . TGTGCCAGCAGCCTCGGAGAAGTGAGCACTGAAGCTTTCTTT CASSLGEVSTEAFF
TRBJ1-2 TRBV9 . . TGTGCCAGCAGCGTTCATAAGGACACTCCCCATGGCTACACCTTC CASSVHKDTPHGYTF
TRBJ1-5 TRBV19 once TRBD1 TGTGCCAGTAGTTTTGGACAGGGGGCGGTTCAGCCCCAGCATTTT CASSFGQGAVQPQHF